Sequencing of this TCR beta chain was carried out in a study of blood T cell repertoires in COVID-19. At the level of the study: T cells, B-cell-depleted T cells, or PBMCs provided the cDNA or gDNA that served as material.

CDR3 size: 12 residues. Trimming shortened V by 7 bases and J by 5 bases, and 12 bases separated the two germline ends. Original data processing: By means of reference gene primer amplification, nucleated cell counts were estimated. Using immunoSEQ multiplex PCR, the repertoire was profiled, and TCRdb retains in-frame clones only, with some absent. The D gene and trimming were derived from the DNA, and the V and J assignments and clone size from that table. The table shows roughly 120,000 clones, with more than 60% occurring only once. The chain recombines TRBV12-3 or TRBV12-4 with TRBJ2-7, with D possibly being TRBD1 (5 bases). The source material was peripheral blood. This TCR came from a man between 65 and 85 years old with acute or convalescent COVID-19. The CDR3 nucleotides are TGTGCCAGCACCGCAGGGTTTAACGAGCAGTACTTC. This translates into CASTAGFNEQYF.